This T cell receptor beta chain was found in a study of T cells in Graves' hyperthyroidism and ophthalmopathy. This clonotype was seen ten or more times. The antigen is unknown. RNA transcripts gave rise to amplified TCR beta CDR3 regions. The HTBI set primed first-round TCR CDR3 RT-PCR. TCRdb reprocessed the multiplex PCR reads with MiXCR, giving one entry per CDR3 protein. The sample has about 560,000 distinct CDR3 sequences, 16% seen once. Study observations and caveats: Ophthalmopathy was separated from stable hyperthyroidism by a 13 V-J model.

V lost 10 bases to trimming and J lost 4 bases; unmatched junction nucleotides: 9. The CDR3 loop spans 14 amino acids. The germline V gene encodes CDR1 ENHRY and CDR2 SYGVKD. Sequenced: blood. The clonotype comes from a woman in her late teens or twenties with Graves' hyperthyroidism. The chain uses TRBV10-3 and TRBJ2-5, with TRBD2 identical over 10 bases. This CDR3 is CATRLAGDGETQYF. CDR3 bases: TGTGCCACCCGACTAGCGGGTGATGGAGAGACCCAGTACTTC.